A selection of T cell receptor beta chains follows, all from one sample in a study of CD8 T cells in Susac syndrome. MiXCR, run by TCRdb on the immunoSEQ multiplex PCR reads, gives a single entry per CDR3 protein. Among about 210,000 distinct CDR3 sequences, about 95% were seen once, and the ten largest hold roughly 0.14%. Sequencing used CD4+ T cells from PBMCs. The receptors stem from a human donor with Susac syndrome. Both conserved end residues are part of each CDR3. The D gene is left open where the match is weak. The listing skips clone size in some rows; elsewhere it reads once, few, many or a size class.

TRBD1,NA,TRBV7-2,TRBJ1-6,CASGETGRNSPLHF,TGTGCCAGCGGGGAGACAGGGCGAAATTCACCCCTCCACTTT
NA,NA,TRBV4-2,TRBJ2-1,CASSQVGRNNEQFF,TGTGCCAGCAGCCAAGTGGGGCGGAACAATGAGCAGTTCTTC
NA,NA,TRBV20-1,TRBJ1-5,CSAQTGRDQPQHF,TGCAGTGCCCAGACGGGGAGGGATCAGCCCCAGCATTTT
TRBD1,NA,TRBV6-6,TRBJ1-1,CASSDNRGTEAFF,TGTGCCAGCAGTGATAACAGGGGCACTGAAGCTTTCTTT
NA,NA,TRBV20-1,TRBJ2-1,CSATESSYNEQFF,TGCAGTGCCACGGAGAGCTCCTACAATGAGCAGTTCTTC
NA,once,TRBV20-1,TRBJ2-5,CSARRFQAESETQYF,TGCAGTGCCAGACGGTTTCAGGCGGAGTCAGAGACCCAGTACTTC
NA,NA,TRBV30,TRBJ1-3,CAWSVSAGNTIYF,TGTGCCTGGAGTGTATCGGCCGGGAACACCATATATTTT
NA,NA,TRBV7-9,TRBJ1-1,CASSPGRAEAFF,TGTGCCAGCAGTCCCGGCAGGGCGGAAGCTTTCTTT
NA,NA,TRBV10-2,TRBJ2-5,CASTWNRVVETQYF,TGCGCCAGCACCTGGAATAGGGTAGTAGAGACCCAGTACTTC
TRBD1,NA,TRBV20-1,TRBJ1-4,CSAVPGQGLTNEKLFF,TGCAGTGCTGTCCCGGGACAGGGTTTAACTAATGAAAAACTGTTTTTT
TRBD2,NA,TRBV3-1,TRBJ2-3,CASSQDSGGGADTQYF,TGTGCCAGCAGCCAAGATTCCGGGGGAGGGGCAGATACGCAGTATTTT
TRBD2,NA,TRBV6-2/TRBV6-3,TRBJ2-1,CASSRETSGGNEQFF,TGTGCCAGCAGTCGGGAGACTAGCGGTGGGAATGAGCAGTTCTTC
NA,NA,TRBV6-2/TRBV6-3,TRBJ1-2,CASSYSEAEGYTF,TGTGCCAGCAGTTACTCGGAGGCAGAGGGCTACACCTTC
NA,NA,TRBV24-1,TRBJ2-5,CATSGAGARETQYF,TGTGCCACCAGTGGGGCGGGGGCGCGGGAGACCCAGTACTTC
NA,NA,TRBV4-2,TRBJ1-1,CASSQDPLADREAFF,TGTGCCAGCAGCCAAGATCCTCTGGCAGATAGAGAAGCTTTCTTT
NA,NA,TRBV28,TRBJ1-5,CASLPQEGTYSNQPQHF,TGTGCCAGCCTTCCTCAGGAGGGGACCTATAGCAATCAGCCCCAGCATTTT
NA,NA,TRBV6-5,TRBJ1-5,CASKGSYSNQPQHF,TGTGCCAGCAAGGGGTCTTATAGCAATCAGCCCCAGCATTTT
NA,once,TRBV12-3/TRBV12-4,TRBJ1-5,CASKMSGNQPQHF,TGTGCCAGCAAAATGAGTGGCAATCAGCCCCAGCATTTT
NA,NA,TRBV5-1,TRBJ1-2,CASSTGTTMANYGYTF,TGCGCCAGCAGCACCGGGACAACCATGGCTAACTATGGCTACACCTTC
NA,NA,TRBV20-1,TRBJ1-5,CSAGYGTYSNQPQHF,TGCAGTGCTGGGTACGGGACGTATAGCAATCAGCCCCAGCATTTT
TRBD1,NA,TRBV29-1,TRBJ1-5,CSASTGVGQPQHF,TGCAGCGCCTCCACAGGGGTGGGTCAGCCCCAGCATTTT
NA,NA,TRBV20-1,TRBJ2-3,CSAKRQSTDTQYF,TGCAGTGCTAAACGACAGAGCACAGATACGCAGTATTTT
TRBD1,NA,TRBV6-1,TRBJ1-1,CASSAGGPLNTEAFF,TGTGCCAGCAGCGCAGGGGGCCCATTGAACACTGAAGCTTTCTTT
TRBD1,NA,TRBV6-2/TRBV6-3,TRBJ2-2,CASSFGQEPRSRELFF,TGTGCCAGCAGTTTCGGACAGGAGCCCCGTTCCCGGGAGCTGTTTTTT
TRBD1,NA,TRBV2,TRBJ1-4,CASTTGTGQEKLFF,TGTGCCAGCACAACCGGGACAGGGCAGGAAAAACTGTTTTTT
TRBD1,NA,TRBV4-3,TRBJ1-2,CASSQGDRVGDGYTF,TGCGCCAGCAGCCAAGGCGACAGGGTTGGCGATGGCTACACCTTC
NA,NA,TRBV14,TRBJ1-4,CASSQEEGKLFF,TGTGCCAGCAGCCAAGAAGAGGGAAAACTGTTTTTT
TRBD1,once,TRBV30,TRBJ1-2,CAWDPDRGQSGYTF,TGTGCCTGGGATCCGGACAGGGGGCAGAGTGGCTACACCTTC
TRBD2,NA,TRBV29-1,TRBJ2-5,CSAGEGVNGETQYF,TGCAGCGCGGGGGAGGGAGTTAATGGGGAGACCCAGTACTTC
NA,NA,TRBV9,TRBJ1-5,CASSVGTDNQPQHF,TGTGCCAGCAGCGTAGGGACGGACAATCAGCCCCAGCATTTT